What follows are 22 T cell receptor beta chains derived from one specimen sequenced in a study of cytomegalovirus exposure and HLA in healthy donors. The PCR ran on 60 Vbeta and 13 Jbeta primers. The method was immunoSEQ multiplex PCR; TCRdb's version includes in-frame clones alone and lacks a portion of them. The table shows 150,000 to 200,000 clones, with approximately 73% occurring only once. Sample: PBMCs. Receptor source: a woman in her twenties or thirties in good health and CMV-seropositive.

The rearrangement links TRBV6-6 to TRBJ1-5; 8 nucleotides match TRBD1. Germline CDR1 and CDR2: MNHNY and SVGAGI (reference sequence). V lost 5 bases and J lost 2; bases outside the gene matches: 8. There are 16 residues in the CDR3. CDR3 DNA sequence: TGTGCCAGCAGTCCTGGGGCAGGGGGCCGCAATCAGCCCCAGCATTTT. The encoded protein is CASSPGAGGRNQPQHF.

This chain connects TRBV6-1 to TRBJ2-1; 8 bases line up with TRBD1. With V trimmed by 6 bases and J by 9 bases, 13 bases remained unmatched. The CDR3 runs 15 residues. Germline V lookup: CDR1 MNHNS, CDR2 SASEGT. CDR3 protein: CASSTTGARSGEQFF. Here the CDR3 DNA reads TGTGCCAGCAGCACGACAGGGGCCCGCTCGGGTGAGCAGTTCTTC.

The chain is built from TRBV23-1 and TRBJ1-1; D call uncertain. TRBV23-1 is given ORF status, its function remaining uncertain. The CDR3 runs 18 residues. Trimming removed 0 bases at V and 4 bases at J, with 21 bases between. The CDR3 sequence is CASSQSGKWVTAATEAFF. The DNA of the CDR3 is TGCGCCAGCAGTCAATCTGGGAAGTGGGTCACAGCGGCCACTGAAGCTTTCTTT.

Only a few counts were recorded for this clone. The V gene is TRBV7-2, the J gene TRBJ2-5; D possibly corresponds to TRBD1 (7 bases). Trimming took 5 bases from V and 5 from J, leaving 15 bases between them. Germline values: CDR1 SGHTA, CDR2 FQGNSA. The length of the CDR3 is 14 residues. For the CDR3, the DNA is TGTGCCAGCAGCCCCACGTCAGGGGGGGAGACCCAGTACTTC. Translating it yields CASSPTSGGETQYF.

The gene calls are TRBV5-6 and TRBJ1-2; the D gene is possibly TRBD1 (5 bases). The CDR3 has 12 amino acids. Trimming cost V 7 bases and J 7 bases, with 14 bases left between them. Germline CDR1 reads SGHDT; CDR2 reads YYEEEE. The CDR3 reads CASGPQGSGYTF. The CDR3 region has the DNA TGTGCCAGCGGCCCTCAGGGATCTGGCTACACCTTC.

This clone has only one observation. V gene TRBV11-2 combines with J gene TRBJ2-5, with D possibly TRBD1 on 6 matching bases. The V gene lost 2 bases and the J gene lost 5 bases, with 6 bases spanning the gap. This CDR3 contains 12 residues. CDR1 SGHAT and CDR2 FQNNGV come from the germline V gene. CDR3 region: CASSLQGETQYF. The CDR3 region has the DNA TGTGCCAGCAGCTTACAGGGGGAGACCCAGTACTTC.

Remarks on this clone: At the DNA level, this CDR3 is encoded by other sequences in the same sample as well. The gene calls are TRBV28 and TRBJ2-3; tentative D call: TRBD1 (6 bases). V dropped 6 bases and J dropped 2 bases, with 9 bases sitting between them. The CDR3 is 13 residues long. Germline CDR1 and CDR2: MDHEN and SYDVKM. Here the CDR3 reads CASRGQNTDTQYF. In nucleotides, the CDR3 is TGTGCCAGCAGAGGACAGAACACAGATACGCAGTATTTT.

This clone has just a few counts. V and J are TRBV28 and TRBJ2-3, with D possibly matching TRBD2 (6 bases). This CDR3 contains 16 residues. V lost 5 bases and J lost 4, with 19 bases in between. Germline CDR1 is MDHEN and CDR2 is SYDVKM. In DNA, the CDR3 is TGTGCCAGCAGTCCCCCTCTGGAGGGAGGAGCAGATACGCAGTATTTT. Translation gives CASSPPLEGGADTQYF.

This clone was observed once. CDR3: CASSLVPGAGTGELFF. The CDR3 nucleotides are TGCGCCAGCAGCTTGGTCCCAGGGGCGGGCACCGGGGAGCTGTTTTTT. The chain joins TRBV5-1 to TRBJ2-2; TRBD1 might be the D (6 bases). The CDR3 has 16 amino acids. Trimming pared 0 bases from V and 4 bases from J, leaving 13 bases between. Germline V lookup: CDR1 SGHRS, CDR2 YFSETQ.

This clone was seen a single time. J is TRBJ1-5 and V is TRBV21-1; no check of the table's D call, TRBD1, against the DNA was made. TRBV21-1 is termed a pseudogene. The CDR3 is 15 residues long. The CDR3 sequence: CASRNRGPSNQPQHF. CDR3 nucleotide sequence: TGTGCCAGCAGGAACAGGGGGCCTAGCAATCAGCCCCAGCATTTT.

The chain couples TRBV19 to TRBJ1-5; the D gene is possibly TRBD1 (5 bases). The CDR3 covers 14 residues. Germline assignment: CDR1 LNHDA and CDR2 SQIVND (reference sequence). Trimming left V 5 bases short and J 6 bases short, with 14 bases between. CDR3 nucleotide sequence: TGTGCCAGTAGTTCCCAGGGTAGAGGTCAGCCCCAGCATTTT. This translates into CASSSQGRGQPQHF.

This clone was seen a few times. The rearrangement joins TRBV7-2 to TRBJ2-7, with 8 bases matching TRBD2. Germline lookup yields CDR1 SGHTA and CDR2 FQGNSA. J lost 6 bases, V lost 1 base, and 2 bases had no gene match. The CDR3 is 13 residues long. The CDR3 spells CASSLGLAGEQYF. CDR3 DNA sequence: TGTGCCAGCAGCTTAGGGCTAGCGGGCGAGCAGTACTTC.

This clone has more than one count but fewer than ten. This sequence joins TRBV9 and TRBJ1-6; D unresolved. This CDR3 spans 12 amino acids. V shed 3 bases and J shed 13 bases, with 11 bases lying between them. Germline loops: CDR1 SGDLS, CDR2 YYNGEE. The CDR3 is CASSGPRMPLHF. CDR3 bases: TGTGCCAGCAGCGGACCTAGGATGCCCCTCCACTTT.

The chain is built from TRBV10-1 and TRBJ1-5; D not resolved. V was trimmed by 8 bases and J by 0 bases, leaving 11 bases between them. The CDR3 is 14 amino acids. Per germline, CDR1 WNHNN and CDR2 SYGVQD (reference sequence). Here the CDR3 DNA reads TGCGCCAGCGGCCCCTCTGGTAGCAATCAGCCCCAGCATTTT. This gives the protein CASGPSGSNQPQHF.

The V and J genes are TRBV27 and TRBJ1-2; 7 bases agree with TRBD1. V lost 5 bases and J lost 3; bases outside the gene matches: 3. Germline CDR1 MNHEY, CDR2 SMNVEV (reference sequence). This CDR3 is built from 13 residues. CDR3 in amino acids: CASSSRGDYGYTF. In DNA form, the CDR3 reads TGTGCCAGCAGTAGCAGGGGGGACTATGGCTACACCTTC.

Only a few counts were recorded for this clone. Since a far larger clone is one base different, this is likely a read error. The genes are TRBV4-3 and TRBJ1-2, with a tentative D call TRBD1 (6 bases). Trimming removed 4 bases from V and 6 bases from J, with 15 bases in between. The germline V gene has CDR1 LGHNA and CDR2 YSLEER. The CDR3 contains 14 residues. The CDR3 loop is CASSRTGGPDGYTF. CDR3 nucleotide sequence: TGCGCCAGCAGCCGGACGGGGGGCCCGGATGGCTACACCTTC.

This sequence joins TRBV25-1 and TRBJ2-7; D is unresolved. The CDR3 length is 13 residues. The V gene lost 3 bases and the J gene lost 3 bases, with 9 bases spanning the gap. Germline CDR1 and CDR2: MGHDK and SYGVNS. The CDR3 DNA sequence: TGTGCCAGCAGTGACCTAGAACACTACGAGCAGTACTTC. Amino acids: CASSDLEHYEQYF.

The chain is built from TRBV6-5 and TRBJ1-2; 11 bases line up with TRBD1. The CDR3 covers 15 residues. V shed 2 bases, J shed 2 bases, and the junction held 1 base outside the gene matches. Looked up from germline, CDR1 is MNHEY and CDR2 is SVGAGI. The CDR3, as DNA: TGTGCCAGCAGTTACGGGGACAGGGGGAACTATGGCTACACCTTC. It codes for CASSYGDRGNYGYTF.

V and J are TRBV2 and TRBJ1-6; possibly TRBD1 for D (6 bases). The CDR3 extends over 13 amino acids. Germline lookup yields CDR1 SNHLY and CDR2 FYNNEI. The V gene lost 4 bases and the J gene lost 6 bases, with 7 bases spanning the gap. In nucleotides, the CDR3 is TGTGCCAGCAGTGGACAGGTTAATTCACCCCTCCACTTT. It codes for CASSGQVNSPLHF. The full variable domain, its missing parts supplied by reference TRBV2 and TRBJ1-6, is EPEVTQTPSHQVTQMGQEVILRCVPISNHLYFYWYRQILGQKVEFLVSFYNNEISEKSEIFDDQFSVERPDGSNFTLKIRSTKLEDSAMYFCASSGQVNSPLHFGNGTRLTVT.

The chain uses TRBV6-5 and TRBJ1-6; TRBD1 aligns across 8 bases. Germline CDR1 MNHEY, CDR2 SVGAGI. Trimming cost V 4 bases and J 7 bases; bases outside gene matches: 6. The length of the CDR3 is 15 residues. The CDR3 here is CASSLDRDINSPLHF. CDR3 in DNA: TGTGCCAGCAGTTTGGACAGGGACATCAATTCACCCCTCCACTTT.

The V gene is TRBV4-3, the J gene TRBJ2-1, with a possible D match to TRBD1 (5 bases). CDR3 length: 15 residues. Trimming removed 4 bases at V and 7 bases at J, with 17 bases between. Germline V lookup: CDR1 LGHNA, CDR2 YSLEER. In DNA form, the CDR3 reads TGCGCCAGCAGCCCCCAACTCGACAGCATTAATGAGCAGTTCTTC. It translates to CASSPQLDSINEQFF.

The chain links TRBV29-1 to TRBJ1-4; 7 bases fit TRBD1. The CDR3 is made up of 13 amino acids. After removal of 7 bases from V and 3 bases from J, the junction contained 5 bases not matched to a gene. Germline CDR1 reads SQVTM; CDR2 reads ANQGSEA. The CDR3 bases are TGCAGCGCTTGGGGACAGTCTAATGAAAAACTGTTTTTT. Amino acid sequence: CSAWGQSNEKLFF.